Presented here are 21 T cell receptor beta chains from one specimen sequenced in a study of blood T cell repertoires in COVID-19. Libraries were prepared by immunoSEQ multiplex PCR; TCRdb keeps only in-frame clonotypes and omits some of them. The top ten hold around 1.9% of the sample, which has some 270,000 clones, under 90% seen once. Source material: PBMCs or T cells enriched from blood (not recorded which). The receptors originated from a woman in her sixties who had recovered from COVID-19.

J is TRBJ2-5 and V is TRBV2; D not resolved. There are 14 residues in the CDR3. Looked up from germline, CDR1 is SNHLY and CDR2 is FYNNEI. The ends were cut back, 3 bases at V and 2 bases at J, with 10 bases in the middle. Written as DNA, the CDR3 is TGTGCCAGCAGTGAGAGTCGGGTTCAAGAGACCCAGTACTTC. Amino acids: CASSESRVQETQYF.

This clone has just a few counts. The chain couples TRBV7-3 to TRBJ2-2; the D gene is possibly TRBD1 (6 bases). The CDR3 has 17 residues. Germline V CDR1 and CDR2: SGHTA, FQGTGA. Trimming cost V 5 bases and J 0 bases, with 16 bases left between them. DNA of the CDR3: TGTGCCAGCAGCCCAAACAGGGAAACCGCGAACACCGGGGAGCTGTTTTTT. The encoded protein is CASSPNRETANTGELFF.

The chain carries TRBV7-9 and TRBJ2-2; 16 bases map to TRBD2. The CDR3 covers 17 residues. The germline V gene encodes CDR1 SEHNR and CDR2 FQNEAQ (reference sequence). V shed 3 bases, J shed 5 bases, and the junction held 3 bases outside the gene matches. DNA of the CDR3: TGTGCCAGCAGCTTCAGGGGACTAGCGGGAGGGACCGGGGAGCTGTTTTTT. Translating it yields CASSFRGLAGGTGELFF. The variable domain in full, with the rest retrieved from reference TRBV7-9 and TRBJ2-2, is DTGVSQNPRHKITKRGQNVTFRCDPISEHNRLYWYRQTLGQGPEFLTYFQNEAQLEKSRLLSDRFSAERPKGSFSTLEIQRTEQGDSAMYLCASSFRGLAGGTGELFFGEGSRLTVL.

This clone was counted between two and nine times. V and J are TRBV28 and TRBJ1-5; TRBD1 aligns across 7 bases. The CDR3 contains 15 residues. CDR1 is MDHEN, CDR2 SYDVKM, per germline. Trimming at V came to 5 bases and at J to 2 bases, leaving 6 bases not matched to a gene. CDR3 residues: CASSLLTGGNQPQHF. The CDR3 DNA sequence: TGTGCCAGCAGTCTCCTTACAGGGGGCAATCAGCCCCAGCATTTT.

The chain carries TRBV5-4 and TRBJ2-3; D is possibly TRBD2 (6 bases). Germline CDR1 is SGHNT and CDR2 is YYREEE (reference sequence). This CDR3 has 13 residues. Trimming stripped 4 bases from V and 3 bases from J, with 9 bases between. CDR3 DNA: TGTGCCAGCAGCCCCAGCGGGACAGATACGCAGTATTTT. Translation: CASSPSGTDTQYF.

The J gene is TRBJ1-3, the V gene TRBV10-3; D is uncertain. The CDR3 consists of 13 residues. Germline V gene data show CDR1 as ENHRY and CDR2 as SYGVKD. The germline V and J ends were trimmed by 4 bases and 1 base, with 5 bases remaining between them. CDR3 sequence: CAISAQSGNTIYF. CDR3 DNA sequence: TGTGCCATCAGTGCTCAGTCTGGAAACACCATATATTTT.

The chain combines TRBV5-1 with TRBJ1-3, with a possible D match to TRBD1 (5 bases). CDR1 is SGHRS, CDR2 YFSETQ, per germline. Trimming took 0 bases from V and 2 from J, leaving 18 bases between them. This CDR3 contains 18 residues. The CDR3 here is CASSLAWPGYSAGNTIYF. The CDR3 bases are TGCGCCAGCAGCTTGGCCTGGCCAGGGTATTCGGCTGGAAACACCATATATTTT.

V gene TRBV9 combines with J gene TRBJ1-2; no firm D call. The V and J ends lost 2 bases and 4 bases respectively, with 6 bases between them. Germline CDR1 SGDLS, CDR2 YYNGEE. The CDR3 extends over 12 amino acids. CDR3 nucleotides: TGTGCCAGCAGCGTCGGGATCTATGGCTACACCTTC. This encodes CASSVGIYGYTF.

The chain links TRBV2 to TRBJ1-6; 9 bases fit TRBD1. Germline V gene data show CDR1 as SNHLY and CDR2 as FYNNEI. This CDR3 has 14 amino acids. Losses at the gene ends were 6 bases for V and 7 bases for J; bases not matched to a gene: 4. As DNA, the CDR3 is TGTGCCAGCAGCCGTGGACAGGGGAATTCACCCCTCCACTTT. It yields the protein CASSRGQGNSPLHF.

CDR3 nucleotides: TGTGCCAGTAGTATATCACATAACTACAATGAGCAGTTCTTC. This sequence encodes CASSISHNYNEQFF. The gene calls are TRBV19 and TRBJ2-1; D ambiguous. This CDR3 comprises 14 residues. The germline V and J ends were trimmed by 2 bases and 3 bases, with 8 bases remaining between them. CDR1 and CDR2 from the germline V gene are LNHDA and SQIVND (reference sequence). Supplemented by reference TRBV19 and TRBJ2-1, the full variable domain reads DGGITQSPKYLFRKEGQNVTLSCEQNLNHDAMYWYRQDPGQGLRLIYYSQIVNDFQKGDIAEGYSVSREKKESFPLTVTSAQKNPTAFYLCASSISHNYNEQFFGPGTRLTVL.

This sequence joins TRBV13 and TRBJ2-5, with 8 bases matching TRBD1. The CDR3 length is 15 residues. J was trimmed by 5 bases and V by 5 bases; bases with no gene match: 10. Germline V lookup: CDR1 PRHDT, CDR2 FYEKMQ (reference sequence). As DNA, the CDR3 is TGTGCCAGCAGCGTGGGCCTACAGGGGGTGGAGACCCAGTACTTC. It encodes CASSVGLQGVETQYF.

This CDR3 reads CASSISGQGYTEAFF. In nucleotides, the CDR3 is TGTGCCAGCAGTATCTCCGGACAGGGGTACACTGAAGCTTTCTTT. The chain links TRBV6-5 to TRBJ1-1; 9 bases agree with TRBD1. Germline V lookup: CDR1 MNHEY, CDR2 SVGAGI. This CDR3 has 15 residues. Trimming cost V 5 bases and J 3 bases; bases outside gene matches: 7.

This chain connects TRBV5-5 to TRBJ1-5; no clear D gene. V was shortened by 1 base and J by 5 bases, with 13 bases between the two germline ends. Germline lookup yields CDR1 SGHKS and CDR2 YYEKEE (reference sequence). The CDR3 loop spans 15 amino acids. CDR3 in amino acids: CASSLLWQVDQPQHF. Here the CDR3 DNA reads TGTGCCAGCAGCTTGCTGTGGCAGGTGGATCAGCCCCAGCATTTT.

This chain uses TRBV11-3 with TRBJ2-1, with TRBD2 matching 14 bases. The V gene's germline CDR1 is SGHNT and CDR2 YENEEA. Unmatched junction bases numbered 11, after V lost 0 bases and J lost 7 bases. There are 19 residues in the CDR3. The CDR3 loop reads CASSLDDGLAGGYGNEQFF. In DNA, the CDR3 is TGTGCCAGCAGCTTAGACGATGGACTAGCGGGAGGTTATGGGAATGAGCAGTTCTTC.

The chain employs TRBV5-1 and TRBJ1-1; D is unclear. The CDR3 has 15 residues. Germline V gene data show CDR1 as SGHRS and CDR2 as YFSETQ. V lost 0 bases and J lost 3, with 12 bases in between. CDR3 in amino acids: CASSLAGRAHTEAFF. In nucleotides, the CDR3 is TGCGCCAGCAGCTTGGCGGGGAGGGCCCACACTGAAGCTTTCTTT.

The chain links TRBV9 to TRBJ1-5; perhaps TRBD1 as D (5 bases). The germline V gene encodes CDR1 SGDLS and CDR2 YYNGEE. The CDR3 is 15 amino acids. The ends were cut back, 4 bases at V and 5 bases at J, with 16 bases in the middle. The CDR3 loop reads CASSPRVGPDQPQHF. CDR3 bases: TGTGCCAGCAGCCCCCGGGTGGGGCCAGATCAGCCCCAGCATTTT.

The chain carries TRBV4-1 and TRBJ2-7; D perhaps matches TRBD2 (5 bases). CDR1 and CDR2 from the germline V gene are MGHRA and YSYEKL. The CDR3 is 16 residues long. V was cut by 0 bases and J by 4 bases, with 16 bases left in between. Here the CDR3 reads CASSQEGPQAGYEQYF. In DNA form, the CDR3 reads TGCGCCAGCAGCCAAGAAGGGCCGCAGGCGGGTTACGAGCAGTACTTC.

The V and J genes are TRBV6-1 and TRBJ2-1; TRBD2 might be the D (5 bases). Germline V lookup: CDR1 MNHNS, CDR2 SASEGT. This CDR3 is 15 amino acids long. V was trimmed by 3 bases and J by 5 bases, leaving 14 bases between them. CDR3 residues: CASSDQNGGHNEQFF. CDR3 nucleotides: TGTGCCAGCAGTGATCAGAACGGCGGGCACAATGAGCAGTTCTTC.

The V and J genes are TRBV4-1 and TRBJ2-3, with D maybe TRBD1 (5 bases). The CDR3 is 18 amino acids. V lost 7 bases and J lost 0, with 23 bases in between. Germline V gene sequence: CDR1 MGHRA, CDR2 YSYEKL. CDR3 DNA: TGCGCCAGCAACCCCTCATGGGGCAGTCCATTGAGCACAGATACGCAGTATTTT. Encoded protein: CASNPSWGSPLSTDTQYF.

The CDR3 DNA sequence: TGCGCCAGCAGCTTGACTAGCGGGAGAGGCTACGAGCAGTACTTC. This encodes CASSLTSGRGYEQYF. V and J are TRBV5-1 and TRBJ2-7; 11 bases fit TRBD2. After removal of 1 base from V and 3 bases from J, the junction contained 3 bases not matched to a gene. There are 15 residues in the CDR3. Germline lookup yields CDR1 SGHRS and CDR2 YFSETQ. Full variable domain (rest looked up from reference TRBV5-1 and TRBJ2-7): KAGVTQTPRYLIKTRGQQVTLSCSPISGHRSVSWYQQTPGQGLQFLFEYFSETQRNKGNFPGRFSGRQFSNSRSEMNVSTLELGDSALYLCASSLTSGRGYEQYFGPGTRLTVT.

J is TRBJ2-5 and V is TRBV9; D possibly corresponds to TRBD1 (6 bases). V lost 4 bases and J 3 bases, leaving 13 bases between the germline ends. This CDR3 has 14 residues. CDR1 SGDLS and CDR2 YYNGEE come from the germline V gene. The CDR3 DNA reads TGTGCCAGCAGCTTCGGGACATCCGAAGAGACCCAGTACTTC. This encodes CASSFGTSEETQYF.